Below are 9 T cell receptor beta chains sequenced from a single sample in a study of blood T cell repertoires in COVID-19. Profiling relied on immunoSEQ multiplex PCR, and the TCRdb table lists in-frame clones only, not all of them. Altogether about 160,000 clones are present, around 80% being singletons, with the ten largest covering roughly 8.4%. Source material: peripheral blood. These receptors were obtained from a man between 60 and 75 years old with acute or convalescent COVID-19.

This chain uses TRBV25-1 with TRBJ2-1; D is unresolved. The CDR3 has 12 residues. The ends were cut back, 2 bases at V and 4 bases at J, with 3 bases in the middle. CDR1 and CDR2 (germline): MGHDK, SYGVNS. CDR3 sequence: CASSEVYNEQFF. In DNA, the CDR3 is TGTGCCAGCAGTGAAGTATACAATGAGCAGTTCTTC.

The chain employs TRBV9 and TRBJ1-2; 7 nucleotides line up with TRBD1. The V gene's germline CDR1 is SGDLS and CDR2 YYNGEE. Trimming removed 0 bases from V and 5 bases from J; junction bases left unmatched: 7. This CDR3 has 15 amino acids. The CDR3 DNA reads TGTGCCAGCAGCGTAGCCTCAGGGGGAGCTTATGGCTACACCTTC. Its translation is CASSVASGGAYGYTF.

The chain combines TRBV27 with TRBJ2-1, with 12 bases identical to TRBD2. V gave up 5 bases and J gave up 7 bases; unmatched junction bases: 12. Germline lookup yields CDR1 MNHEY and CDR2 SMNVEV (reference sequence). CDR3 length: 17 amino acids. In nucleotides, the CDR3 is TGTGCCAGCAGTCCTACCTATCTAGCGGGGGGGATAAATGAGCAGTTCTTC. This translates into CASSPTYLAGGINEQFF.

This clone is a singleton in its sample. The V and J genes are TRBV5-1 and TRBJ2-3; D gene ambiguous. The CDR3 contains 14 residues. Germline V gene lookup returns CDR1 SGHRS and CDR2 YFSETQ. V lost 0 bases to trimming and J lost 3 bases, with 8 bases between them. Here the CDR3 DNA reads TGCGCCAGCAGCTTGGGGGCTGGAACAGATACGCAGTATTTT. It translates to CASSLGAGTDTQYF.

V and J are TRBV30 and TRBJ1-4; D may be TRBD1 (5 bases). Per germline, CDR1 GTSNPN and CDR2 SVGIG (reference sequence). The CDR3 covers 15 residues. V was trimmed by 2 bases and J by 1 base, leaving 11 bases between them. CDR3 protein: CAWSLQGRTNEKLFF. CDR3 nucleotide sequence: TGTGCCTGGAGTCTCCAGGGAAGAACTAATGAAAAACTGTTTTTT.

This chain links TRBV5-5 with TRBJ2-7; D remains ambiguous. There are 11 residues in the CDR3. Trimming left V 4 bases short and J 6 bases short, with 8 bases between. Germline assignment: CDR1 SGHKS and CDR2 YYEKEE (reference sequence). The CDR3 reads CASSGGPEQYF. CDR3 nucleotide sequence: TGTGCCAGCAGCGGCGGCCCCGAGCAGTACTTC. The variable domain in full, completed from reference TRBV5-5 and TRBJ2-7, reads DAGVTQSPTHLIKTRGQQVTLRCSPISGHKSVSWYQQVLGQGPQFIFQYYEKEERGRGNFPDRFSARQFPNYSSELNVNALLLGDSALYLCASSGGPEQYFGPGTRLTVT.

V gene TRBV7-8 combines with J gene TRBJ1-5; 8 bases match TRBD1. Losses at the gene ends were 4 bases for V and 12 bases for J; bases not matched to a gene: 14. Germline V gene data show CDR1 as SGHVS and CDR2 as FQNEAQ. The CDR3 is 15 residues long. CDR3 coding DNA: TGTGCCAGCAGCTGGGGGACAGGATTAAGCGCGATCCAGCATTTT. Residues: CASSWGTGLSAIQHF.

This clone was seen more than once but under ten times. The chain recombines TRBV5-4 with TRBJ2-5, with 12 bases lining up with TRBD2. J was trimmed by 1 base and V by 3 bases; bases with no gene match: 1. CDR1 and CDR2 (germline): SGHNT, YYREEE (reference sequence). The CDR3 loop spans 15 amino acids. The CDR3: CASSSLAGGQETQYF. The CDR3 DNA is TGTGCCAGCAGCTCACTAGCGGGGGGCCAAGAGACCCAGTACTTC.

The chain combines TRBV7-7 with TRBJ2-3; the D gene is possibly TRBD2 (7 bases). This CDR3 region has 15 residues. CDR1 is SSHAT and CDR2 is FNYEAQ in the germline V gene (reference sequence). Trimming removed 0 bases at V and 5 bases at J, with 12 bases between. CDR3 residues: CASSLAGGPGDTQYF. Written as DNA, the CDR3 is TGTGCCAGCAGCTTAGCCGGGGGGCCAGGAGATACGCAGTATTTT. Together with reference TRBV7-7 and TRBJ2-3, the CDR3 gives the full variable domain: GAGVSQSPRYKVTKRGQDVTLRCDPISSHATLYWYQQALGQGPEFLTYFNYEAQPDKSGLPSDRFSAERPEGSISTLTIQRTEQRDSAMYRCASSLAGGPGDTQYFGPGTRLTVL.